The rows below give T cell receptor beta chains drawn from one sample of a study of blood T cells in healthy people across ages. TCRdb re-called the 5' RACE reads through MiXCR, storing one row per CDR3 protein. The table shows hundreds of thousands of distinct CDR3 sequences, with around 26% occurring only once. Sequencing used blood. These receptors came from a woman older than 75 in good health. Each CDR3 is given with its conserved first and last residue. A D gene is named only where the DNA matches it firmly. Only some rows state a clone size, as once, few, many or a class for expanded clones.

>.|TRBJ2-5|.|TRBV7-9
CASRGQLEETQYF
TGTGCCAGCAGGGGCCAACTGGAAGAGACCCAGTACTTC
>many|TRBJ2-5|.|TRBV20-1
CSATKEGGQGTQYF
TGCAGTGCCACGAAGGAGGGAGGCCAAGGAACCCAGTACTTC
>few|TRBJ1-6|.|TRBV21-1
CASSKEQKKDNSLLHF
TGTGCCAGCAGCAAAGAGCAGAAGAAGGATAATTCACTCCTCCACTTT
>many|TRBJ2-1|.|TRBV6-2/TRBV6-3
CASSYRLVSGGEQFF
TGTGCCAGCAGTTACCGACTAGTTAGTGGGGGTGAGCAGTTCTTC
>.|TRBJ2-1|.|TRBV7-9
CASSLVASDEQFF
TGTGCCAGCAGCTTAGTGGCTAGCGATGAGCAGTTCTTC
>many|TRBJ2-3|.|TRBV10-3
CAIRGAYGTDTQYF
TGTGCCATCCGGGGAGCGTACGGCACAGATACGCAGTATTTT
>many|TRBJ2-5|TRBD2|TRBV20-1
CSAGSGGATETQYF
TGCAGTGCCGGAAGCGGGGGGGCCACCGAGACCCAGTACTTC
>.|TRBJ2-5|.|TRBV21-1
CASSKAPSGPETQYF
TGTGCCAGCAGCAAAGCGCCGTCGGGCCCGGAGACCCAGTACTTC
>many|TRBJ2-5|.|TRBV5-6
CASSFGVYQETQYF
TGTGCCAGCAGCTTCGGAGTGTACCAAGAGACCCAGTACTTC
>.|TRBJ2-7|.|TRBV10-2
CASRSAETYEQYF
TGCGCCAGCCGCTCAGCTGAGACCTACGAGCAGTACTTC
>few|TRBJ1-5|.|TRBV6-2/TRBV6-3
CASSYLEFNQPQHF
TGTGCCAGCAGTTACTTGGAGTTCAATCAGCCCCAGCATTTT
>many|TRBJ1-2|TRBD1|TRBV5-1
CASSLAGTGEIYGYTF
TGCGCCAGCAGCTTGGCGGGGACAGGGGAAATCTATGGCTACACCTTC
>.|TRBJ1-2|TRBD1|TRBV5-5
CASSLAGTGVGYGYTF
TGTGCCAGCAGCTTGGCAGGGACAGGGGTAGGATATGGCTACACCTTC
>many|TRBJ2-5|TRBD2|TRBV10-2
CASSERGLARETQYF
TGCGCCAGCAGCGAGCGGGGACTAGCAAGGGAGACCCAGTACTTC
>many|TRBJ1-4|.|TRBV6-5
CASSYSSGRGFF
TGTGCCAGCAGTTACTCGTCCGGACGGGGGTTTTTT
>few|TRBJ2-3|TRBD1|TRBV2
CVSSDGDPGQKFGADTQYF
TGTGTCAGCAGTGATGGGGACCCGGGACAGAAGTTTGGCGCAGATACGCAGTATTTT
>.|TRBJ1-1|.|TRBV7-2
CASSRGGHKNTEAFF
TGTGCCAGCAGCCGTGGGGGGCACAAGAACACTGAAGCTTTCTTT
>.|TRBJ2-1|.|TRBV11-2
CASSLGGEEGYTFGSGTKYNEQFF
.
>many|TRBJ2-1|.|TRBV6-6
CASSHILGEQFF
TGTGCCAGCAGTCATATTCTGGGGGAGCAGTTCTTC
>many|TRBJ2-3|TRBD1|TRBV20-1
CSARGGQGLPDTQYF
TGCAGTGCTAGAGGAGGACAGGGGTTGCCAGATACGCAGTATTTT
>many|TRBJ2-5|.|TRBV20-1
CSARTGTMAGEQYF
TGCAGTGCTAGGACAGGAACGATGGCTGGAGAGCAGTACTTC
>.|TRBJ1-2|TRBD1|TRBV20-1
CSAKFDRGDYGHTF
TGCAGTGCTAAGTTTGACAGGGGAGACTATGGCCACACCTTC
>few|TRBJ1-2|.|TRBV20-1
CSASRGGGSYGYTF
TGCAGTGCTAGCCGCGGAGGGGGATCATATGGCTACACCTTC
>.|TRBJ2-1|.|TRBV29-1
CSVGIPNEQFF
TGCAGCGTCGGGATCCCTAATGAGCAGTTCTTC
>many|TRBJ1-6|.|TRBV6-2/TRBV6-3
CASSPHLSRENSPLHF
TGTGCCAGCAGTCCTCATCTTAGCAGGGAGAATTCACCCCTCCACTTT
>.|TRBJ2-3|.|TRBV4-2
CASSPPFPGMTDTQYF
TGTGCCAGCAGCCCCCCTTTTCCAGGGATGACAGATACGCAGTATTTT
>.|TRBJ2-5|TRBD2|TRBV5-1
CASSAGTTPPKTQYF
TGCGCCAGCAGCGCCGGGACTACCCCACCCAAGACCCAGTACTTC
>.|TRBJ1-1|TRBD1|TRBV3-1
CASSRWTGGKNTEAFF
TGTGCCAGCAGTCGCTGGACAGGGGGTAAGAACACTGAAGCTTTCTTT
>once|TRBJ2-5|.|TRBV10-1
CAIKSVEGQGQETRYF
TGCGCCATCAAAAGCGTAGAGGGGCAAGGGCAAGAGACCCGGTACTTC
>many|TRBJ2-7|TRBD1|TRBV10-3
CAITGQGNEQYF
TGTGCCATCACCGGACAGGGGAACGAGCAGTACTTC
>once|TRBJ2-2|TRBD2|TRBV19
CASSRDYPNTGELFF
TGTGCCAGTAGTAGGGACTATCCGAACACCGGGGAGCTGTTTTTT
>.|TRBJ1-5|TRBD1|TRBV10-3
CAISDVRDSGNQPQHF
TGTGCCATCAGTGATGTCCGGGACAGCGGCAATCAGCCCCAGCATTTT
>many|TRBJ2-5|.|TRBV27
CASSFRRTVGQETQYF
TGTGCCAGCAGTTTCCGCCGGACCGTGGGGCAAGAGACCCAGTACTTC
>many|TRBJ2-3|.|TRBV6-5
CASKVRFTDTQYF
TGTGCCAGCAAGGTCAGATTCACAGATACGCAGTATTTT
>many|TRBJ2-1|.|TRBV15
CATSRDPGTFYNEQFF
TGTGCCACCAGCAGAGACCCTGGGACATTTTACAATGAGCAGTTCTTC
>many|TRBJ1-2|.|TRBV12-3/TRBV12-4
CASSFSYGYTF
TGTGCCAGCAGTTTTTCCTATGGCTACACCTTC
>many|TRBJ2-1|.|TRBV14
CASSQNRGSYEQFF
TGTGCCAGCAGCCAAAATCGAGGGTCATATGAGCAGTTCTTC
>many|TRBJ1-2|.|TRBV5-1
CASSLRTAGNYGYTF
TGCGCCAGCAGCTTGCGCACGGCGGGCAACTATGGCTACACCTTC
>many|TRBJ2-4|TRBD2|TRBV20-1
CSATIAGLAKNIQYF
TGCAGTGCCACAATAGCGGGGCTAGCCAAAAACATTCAGTACTTC
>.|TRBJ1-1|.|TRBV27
CASSLLGGLVMNTEAFF
TGTGCCAGCAGTTTGTTGGGGGGCCTGGTTATGAACACTGAAGCTTTCTTT
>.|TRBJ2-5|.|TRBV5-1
CASRRENQETQYF
TGCGCCAGCCGTCGGGAGAACCAAGAGACCCAGTACTTC
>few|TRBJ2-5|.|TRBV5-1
CASSSSSGETQYF
TGCGCCAGCAGCTCATCTAGTGGGGAGACCCAGTACTTC
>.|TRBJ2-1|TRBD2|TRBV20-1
CSAKGAGGYSYNEQFF
TGCAGTGCTAAAGGAGCGGGGGGCTACTCCTACAATGAGCAGTTCTTC
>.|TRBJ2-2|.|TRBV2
CASSETGAAGELFF
TGTGCCAGCAGTGAAACGGGGGCCGCCGGGGAGCTGTTTTTT